This T cell receptor beta chain derives from a study of cytomegalovirus exposure and HLA in healthy donors. Trimming removed 2 bases from V and 6 bases from J, with 11 bases in between. Germline CDR1 SGDLS, CDR2 YYNGEE. The CDR3 extends over 14 amino acids. Broader study findings: TCR clusters originating in the first cohort tended to co-occur in the approximately 120 validation repertoires, according to a later analysis.

Concerning this clone: As yet, its antigen is unknown.

Clones were sequenced by immunoSEQ multiplex PCR, and TCRdb holds only the in-frame ones, with some missing. The repertoire holds some 250,000 clones, with less than 95% as singletons. This rearrangement joins TRBV9 to TRBJ2-2; D is unclear. This sequence was found in a woman in her twenties or thirties in good health and CMV-seronegative. Sequenced sample: PBMCs. DNA for the CDR3: TGTGCCAGCAGCGTCGTAGGGCACGCCGGGGAGCTGTTTTTT. Translated: CASSVVGHAGELFF. Filled out from reference TRBV9 and TRBJ2-2, the complete variable domain reads DSGVTQTPKHLITATGQRVTLRCSPRSGDLSVYWYQQSLDQGLQFLIQYYNGEERAKGNILERFSAQQFPDLHSELNLSSLELGDSALYFCASSVVGHAGELFFGEGSRLTVL.